Listed here are 10 T cell receptor beta chains from one sample, sequenced in a study of CD8+ T cells in alopecia areata. In each case, RNA was isolated and then reverse transcribed into cDNA as the sequencing template. Using immunoSEQ multiplex PCR, the repertoire was profiled, and TCRdb retains in-frame clones only, with some absent. The sample includes over 150,000 clones, roughly 60% of them seen just once. This material consisted of CD4+ T cells sorted from blood, taken at week 0. These receptors were taken from a human donor with alopecia areata.

The V call is TRBV6-5, the J call TRBJ1-1; TRBD1 matches at 7 bases. Germline-derived CDR1 and CDR2 are MNHEY and SVGAGI. The CDR3 length is 13 residues. Trimming at V came to 6 bases and at J to 7 bases, leaving 8 bases not matched to a gene. The CDR3 is CASRTSRQGEAFF. As DNA, the CDR3 is TGTGCCAGCAGGACGTCGCGACAGGGTGAAGCTTTCTTT.

Notes on this clone: Germline is not matched at one junction end, which may reflect a read error. This chain links TRBV11-3 with TRBJ2-2, with TRBD2 matching over 8 bases. Germline assignment: CDR1 SGHNT and CDR2 YENEEA. The length of the CDR3 is 12 residues. CDR3 sequence (DNA): TGTTCCAGCGGGGGTTGGACCGGGGAGCTGTTTTTT. Translating gives CSSGGWTGELFF.

Concerning this clone itself: In the same sample, other DNA sequences code for this CDR3. V and J are TRBV30 and TRBJ2-2, with D hard to call. In germline, CDR1 is GTSNPN, CDR2 SVGIG (reference sequence). CDR3 length equals 12 residues. Trimming took 0 bases from V and 2 from J, leaving 1 base between them. The chain's CDR3 is CAWSVNTGELFF. As DNA, the CDR3 is TGTGCCTGGAGTGTAAACACCGGGGAGCTGTTTTTT.

This chain connects TRBV5-1 to TRBJ1-4; D uncertain. V was pared by 0 bases and J by 7 bases, with 10 bases between. This CDR3 spans 14 amino acids. Germline values: CDR1 SGHRS, CDR2 YFSETQ. The CDR3 region has the DNA TGCGCCAGCAGCTTGGGAAGGGAAGGTGAAAAACTGTTTTTT. Protein product: CASSLGREGEKLFF.

CDR3 amino acids: CAWSRGGGTDTQYF. DNA for the CDR3: TGTGCCTGGAGTAGAGGGGGAGGGACAGATACGCAGTATTTT. V and J are TRBV30 and TRBJ2-3; D possibly corresponds to TRBD2 (7 bases). Trimming pared 2 bases from V and 3 bases from J, leaving 12 bases between. The CDR3 has 14 amino acids. Germline loops: CDR1 GTSNPN, CDR2 SVGIG (reference sequence). The full variable domain, rest sourced from reference TRBV30 and TRBJ2-3, is SQTIHQWPATLVQPVGSPLSLECTVEGTSNPNLYWYRQAAGRGLQLLFYSVGIGQISSEVPQNLSASRPQDRQFILSSKKLLLSDSGFYLCAWSRGGGTDTQYFGPGTRLTVL.

V usage is TRBV25-1 and J usage is TRBJ1-1; 10 nucleotides line up with TRBD1. Germline V lookup: CDR1 MGHDK, CDR2 SYGVNS. CDR3 length: 15 residues. V shed 6 bases and J 4 bases; nucleotides not matched to a gene: 8. The CDR3 loop reads CASRGTGVKSTEAFF. DNA of the CDR3: TGTGCCAGCAGAGGGACAGGGGTTAAGAGCACTGAAGCTTTCTTT.

The chain has TRBV4-1 and TRBJ2-7; 11 bases agree with TRBD1. This CDR3 spans 15 amino acids. V lost 1 base to trimming and J lost 6 bases; unmatched junction nucleotides: 5. CDR1 MGHRA and CDR2 YSYEKL come from the germline V gene. CDR3 region: CASSQGYGTGGEQYF. The CDR3 DNA sequence: TGCGCCAGCAGCCAAGGTTACGGGACAGGGGGCGAGCAGTACTTC.

This clone came up once. The chain has TRBV29-1 and TRBJ2-5; D assignment may be TRBD1 or TRBD2 (6 bases each). Trimming pared 5 bases from V and 1 base from J, leaving 14 bases between. The germline gives CDR1 SQVTM, CDR2 ANQGSEA. This CDR3 contains 14 residues. The CDR3 loop reads CSVRGRATQETQYF. The CDR3, as DNA: TGCAGCGTTCGGGGGCGGGCCACCCAAGAGACCCAGTACTTC.

The rearrangement uses TRBV30 and TRBJ2-5; D is tentatively TRBD1 or TRBD2 (5 bases each). The CDR3 spans 14 residues. The V gene's germline CDR1 is GTSNPN and CDR2 SVGIG (reference sequence). V shed 3 bases and J shed 1 base, with 12 bases lying between them. DNA of the CDR3: TGTGCCTGGAGGGGGAGACAGACCCAAGAGACCCAGTACTTC. Translating it yields CAWRGRQTQETQYF.

This clone was observed a single time. The rearrangement links TRBV29-1 to TRBJ2-5, with TRBD2 matching 9 bases. TRBJ2-7 explains the end of the DNA better; the J call may be wrong. CDR3 length equals 12 residues. Germline CDR1 SQVTM, CDR2 ANQGSEA. For the CDR3, the DNA is TGCAGCGTTTCTAGCGGGGTCTACGAGCAGTACTTC. Translated, it gives CSVSSGVYEQYF.